This note documents a single T cell receptor (beta chain) sequence. Its antigen remains unidentified. Genomic DNA, serving as template, underwent TCR beta VDJ and CDR3 profiling. MiXCR was run by TCRdb on the reads, yielding one entry per CDR3 protein. The sample shows about half a million distinct CDR3 sequences, over 25% of them seen only once. All sequencing subjects had displayed CD8+CD57+ cell expansion on flow cytometry. The patients all had a severe acquired aplastic anemia diagnosis. The source of the sample is a study of CD8+CD57+ T cells in acquired aplastic anemia. On the study more broadly: Recorded DNA amounts for sorted CD4+ and CD8+ cells had an average of approximately 3.2 ug.

Study-level points and caveats: There were approximately 27 CD8+ CDR3 sequences that occurred in both patients and controls. The CD8+ Simpson's diversity of patients and controls was not significantly different.

There are 16 residues in the CDR3. The germline V gene has CDR1 SNHLY and CDR2 FYNNEI. V lost 3 bases, J lost 4 bases, and 17 bases lay in between. This sequence originates from a human donor with aplastic anemia. Sequenced sample: sorted CD4+, CD8+, or CD8+CD57+ T cells (not recorded which) from PBMCs. The V and J genes are TRBV2 and TRBJ2-3, with no clear D. DNA for the CDR3: TGTGCCAGCAGTGATGCGGTAGGAGACTTTGCAGATACGCAGTATTTT. It is translated as CASSDAVGDFADTQYF.